The clone carrying this TCR beta chain was seen a handful of times. The antigen is unknown. The CDR3 has 13 residues. After removal of 9 bases from V and 3 bases from J, the junction contained 4 bases not matched to a gene. These data are taken from a study of post-analysis software for immune sequencing data. Across the study: Disease courses included relapsing-remitting, secondary progressive and progressive-relapsing multiple sclerosis.

The authors incorporated unique molecular identifiers into the TCR beta cDNA libraries. When about 0.9 to 10 million T cells were used, they gave 500,000 or so cDNA molecules. TCRdb re-called the PCR reads through MiXCR, storing one row per CDR3 protein. In the table there are approximately 400,000 distinct CDR3 sequences, roughly 36% of which are singletons. Overall study findings and caveats: Controls showed lower frequencies than patients for four to six TRBV segments, and TRBV5-6, TRBV5-1 and TRBV20-1 were among these. Those with multiple sclerosis, the patient group, showed significantly lower normalized Chao1 diversity than controls.

V is TRBV12-3 or TRBV12-4 and J is TRBJ1-3; 8 positions match TRBD1. The clonotype was recovered from a girl aged 5-17 years with multiple sclerosis. The sequenced sample consisted of blood. The CDR3 coding sequence is TGTGCCAGTGAGGACAGGGTTGGAAACACCATATATTTT. This encodes CASEDRVGNTIYF.